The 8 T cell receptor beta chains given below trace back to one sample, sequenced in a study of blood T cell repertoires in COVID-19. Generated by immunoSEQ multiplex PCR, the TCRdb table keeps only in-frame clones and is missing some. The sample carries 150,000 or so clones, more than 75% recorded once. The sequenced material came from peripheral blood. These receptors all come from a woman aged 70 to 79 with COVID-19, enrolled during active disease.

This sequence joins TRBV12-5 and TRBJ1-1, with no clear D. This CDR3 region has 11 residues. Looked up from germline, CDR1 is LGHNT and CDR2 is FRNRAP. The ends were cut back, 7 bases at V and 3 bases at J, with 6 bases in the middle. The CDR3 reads CASVYDTEAFF. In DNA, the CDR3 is TGTGCTAGTGTTTATGACACTGAAGCTTTCTTT.

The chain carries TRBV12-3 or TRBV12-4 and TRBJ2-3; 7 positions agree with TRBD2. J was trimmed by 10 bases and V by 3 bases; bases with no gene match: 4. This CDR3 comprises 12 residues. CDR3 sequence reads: CASSLTSSSQYF. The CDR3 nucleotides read TGTGCCAGCAGTTTGACTAGCAGTTCGCAGTATTTT.

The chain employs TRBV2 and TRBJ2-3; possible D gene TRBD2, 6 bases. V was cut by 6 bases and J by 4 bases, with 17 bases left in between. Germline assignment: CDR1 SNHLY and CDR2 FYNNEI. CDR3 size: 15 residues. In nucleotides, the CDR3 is TGTGCCAGCAGGGCTCGGGACTCGCGGTCAGATACGCAGTATTTT. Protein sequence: CASRARDSRSDTQYF.

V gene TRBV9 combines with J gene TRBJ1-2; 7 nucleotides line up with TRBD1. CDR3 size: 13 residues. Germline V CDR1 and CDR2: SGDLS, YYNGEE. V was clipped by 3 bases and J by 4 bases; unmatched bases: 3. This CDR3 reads CASSAGQSYGYTF. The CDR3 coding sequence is TGTGCCAGCAGCGCGGGACAGAGCTATGGCTACACCTTC.

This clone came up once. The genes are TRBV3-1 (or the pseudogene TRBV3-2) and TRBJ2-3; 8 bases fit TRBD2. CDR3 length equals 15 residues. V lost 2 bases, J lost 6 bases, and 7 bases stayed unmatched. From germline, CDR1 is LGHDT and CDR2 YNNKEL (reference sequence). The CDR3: CASSQMARGADTQYF. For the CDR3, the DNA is TGTGCCAGCAGCCAAATGGCGCGGGGGGCGGATACGCAGTATTTT.

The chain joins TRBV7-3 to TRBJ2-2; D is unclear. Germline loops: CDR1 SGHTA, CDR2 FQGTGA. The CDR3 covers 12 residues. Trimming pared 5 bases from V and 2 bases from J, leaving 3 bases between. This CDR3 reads CASSPNTGELFF. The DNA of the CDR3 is TGTGCCAGCAGCCCAAACACCGGGGAGCTGTTTTTT.

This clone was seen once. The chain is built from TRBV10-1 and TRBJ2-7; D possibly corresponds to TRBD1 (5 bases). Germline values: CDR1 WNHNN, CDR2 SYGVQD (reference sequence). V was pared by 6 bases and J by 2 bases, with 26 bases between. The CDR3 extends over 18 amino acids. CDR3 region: CASSQCVAPGNPTYEQYF. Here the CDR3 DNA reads TGCGCCAGCAGCCAGTGCGTGGCTCCAGGGAACCCCACCTACGAGCAGTACTTC.

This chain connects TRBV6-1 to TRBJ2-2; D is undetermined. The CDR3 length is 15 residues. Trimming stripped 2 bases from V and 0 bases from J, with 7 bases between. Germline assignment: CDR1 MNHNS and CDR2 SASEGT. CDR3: CASSEQLANTGELFF. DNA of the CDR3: TGTGCCAGCAGTGAACAACTTGCGAACACCGGGGAGCTGTTTTTT.